This TCR beta chain derives from a study of T cells in Graves' hyperthyroidism and ophthalmopathy. The trim removed 5 bases at V and 2 bases at J, leaving 8 bases unmatched. The CDR3 totals 16 residues. Germline V gene data show CDR1 as LNHDA and CDR2 as SQIVND (reference sequence). It was RNA transcripts that yielded the amplified TCR beta CDR3 regions. An initial round of RT-PCR targeting the TCR CDR3 relied on the HTBI primer set. TCRdb passed the multiplex PCR reads through MiXCR, listing each CDR3 protein once. The data show fewer than 200,000 distinct CDR3 sequences, with 15% to 20% seen just once and 25% to 30% held by the top ten. This clonotype has a count of ten or more. Its antigen is currently unknown. Regarding the study as a whole: Researchers found most expanded thyroid clonotypes above 0.001 in blood as well.

Stability of Graves' hyperthyroidism was defined as absent ophthalmopathy progression within 18 months. Exclusion of a patient resulted from uncontrolled infection, other autoimmune disease, pregnancy or lactation. The authors obtained PBMCs from roughly 9.7 ml of fresh peripheral blood. Sequences were obtained from blood. This receptor was obtained from a woman aged 50 to 65 with Graves' hyperthyroidism. The V call is TRBV19, the J call TRBJ2-3, with TRBD1 matching 9 bases. CDR3 nucleotides: TGTGCCAGTAGTCTCGGGACAGGGCTCCACACAGATACGCAGTATTTT. This codes for CASSLGTGLHTDTQYF.